Listed below are T cell receptor beta chains from one sample, sequenced in a study of blood T cell repertoires in COVID-19. The method was immunoSEQ multiplex PCR; TCRdb's version includes in-frame clones alone and lacks a portion of them. The table has approximately 97,000 clones, roughly 92% seen once; the top ten hold more than 1.5%. Sequenced sample: peripheral blood. These receptor sequences come from a woman aged 45-60 years with COVID-19, enrolled during active disease. CDR3s include the opening cysteine and the closing phenylalanine or tryptophan. D genes are given only for firm matches. Some rows have no size entry. The others give once, few or many, or a class for an expanded clone.

CAWSPAAWGGNTEAFF	TGTGCCTGGAGCCCCGCTGCGTGGGGGGGGAACACTGAAGCTTTCTTT	-	TRBV30	TRBJ1-1	-
CASRQGAQPQHF	TGTGCCAGCAGGCAGGGTGCCCAGCCCCAGCATTTT	-	TRBV6-6	TRBJ1-5	-
CAWTGLAGGDDEQFF	TGTGCCTGGACCGGACTAGCGGGGGGGGACGATGAGCAGTTCTTC	few	TRBV30	TRBJ2-1	TRBD2
CASSYRDGYNEQFF	TGTGCCAGCAGTTACAGGGACGGCTACAATGAGCAGTTCTTC	-	TRBV27	TRBJ2-1	-
CASSTGTVYNQPQHF	TGTGCCAGTAGTACCGGGACAGTCTACAATCAGCCCCAGCATTTT	-	TRBV19	TRBJ1-5	TRBD1
CASRGAEPNTGELFF	TGCGCCAGCAGGGGGGCGGAACCGAACACCGGGGAGCTGTTTTTT	-	TRBV5-1	TRBJ2-2	-
CASSSQGRANYGYTF	TGTGCCAGCAGCTCCCAGGGGAGAGCTAACTATGGCTACACCTTC	-	TRBV9	TRBJ1-2	-
CASSSIGRGHEQYF	TGTGCCAGCAGCTCAATAGGGAGGGGACACGAGCAGTACTTC	-	TRBV7-9	TRBJ2-7	TRBD2
CATSGAGYYGYTF	TGTGCCACCAGCGGAGCAGGATACTATGGCTACACCTTC	-	TRBV15	TRBJ1-2	-
CASSNLNSGVNTEAFF	TGTGCCAGTAGTAACCTAAATTCAGGGGTGAACACTGAAGCTTTCTTT	-	TRBV19	TRBJ1-1	-
CASSPVEQKANTEAFF	TGTGCCAGCTCACCAGTGGAGCAGAAAGCGAACACTGAAGCTTTCTTT	-	TRBV18	TRBJ1-1	-
CASSEVRGGEKLFF	TGTGCCAGCAGTGAAGTAAGGGGGGGGGAAAAACTGTTTTTT	-	TRBV2	TRBJ1-4	-
CASSLSANHSPLHF	TGTGCCAGCAGCTTGAGCGCCAATCATTCACCCCTCCACTTT	-	TRBV5-6	TRBJ1-6	-
CASSPGQGGRTEAFF	TGTGCCAGCTCACCGGGACAGGGGGGAAGGACTGAAGCTTTCTTT	-	TRBV18	TRBJ1-1	TRBD1
CATSPDRVLEPQHF	TGTGCCACCTCACCCGACAGGGTACTGGAGCCCCAGCATTTT	-	TRBV19	TRBJ1-5	TRBD1
CASKTDRGSNQPQHF	TGTGCCAGCAAAACGGACAGGGGAAGCAATCAGCCCCAGCATTTT	-	TRBV27	TRBJ1-5	TRBD1
CASRGRDTDTQYF	TGTGCCAGCAGGGGGCGCGACACAGATACGCAGTATTTT	-	TRBV6-5	TRBJ2-3	-
CASSQEFGGKLTYEQYF	TGCGCCAGCAGCCAAGAGTTCGGGGGAAAATTAACCTACGAGCAGTACTTC	-	TRBV4-1	TRBJ2-7	-
CASSPGDLTEAFF	TGCGCCAGCAGCCCCGGCGACTTGACTGAAGCTTTCTTT	-	TRBV5-1	TRBJ1-1	-
CASSPAYTDTQYF	TGTGCCAGCAGCCCCGCCTACACAGATACGCAGTATTTT	once	TRBV13	TRBJ2-3	-
CASSLTGGGRNTIYF	TGTGCCAGCAGCCTGACAGGGGGAGGGAGAAACACCATATATTTT	-	TRBV3-1/TRBV3-2	TRBJ1-3	TRBD1
CASSQTTGGTGELFF	TGTGCCAGCTCACAGACGACAGGCGGGACCGGGGAGCTGTTTTTT	-	TRBV18	TRBJ2-2	-
CASSVRPGALYEQYF	TGTGCCAGCAGTGTCCGGCCGGGAGCTCTCTACGAGCAGTACTTC	few	TRBV2	TRBJ2-7	-
CASSEGTGAETQYF	TGTGCCAGCAGTGAAGGTACAGGGGCAGAGACCCAGTACTTC	-	TRBV6-1	TRBJ2-5	TRBD1
CASSESGRGPTDTQYF	TGCGCCAGCAGTGAGTCCGGCAGGGGACCCACAGATACGCAGTATTTT	once	TRBV10-1	TRBJ2-3	-
CASSPPTPTGPSGNTIYF	TGTGCCAGCTCACCACCTACCCCCACAGGACCCTCTGGAAACACCATATATTTT	once	TRBV18	TRBJ1-3	-
CASSAPSGGPTDTQYF	TGTGCCAGTAGTGCCCCTAGCGGGGGGCCCACAGATACGCAGTATTTT	-	TRBV19	TRBJ2-3	TRBD2
CASSFASGGTYNEQFF	TGCGCCAGCAGCTTCGCTAGCGGGGGTACCTACAATGAGCAGTTCTTC	once	TRBV5-1	TRBJ2-1	TRBD2
CASSLTGGDYGYTF	TGTGCCAGCAGCCTTACAGGGGGCGACTATGGCTACACCTTC	once	TRBV3-1/TRBV3-2	TRBJ1-2	TRBD1
CASSPGLAPGELFF	TGTGCCAGCAGCCCGGGACTAGCGCCCGGGGAGCTGTTTTTT	-	TRBV7-2	TRBJ2-2	TRBD2
CASSYGPVTDTQYF	TGTGCCAGCAGCTATGGGCCTGTCACAGATACGCAGTATTTT	-	TRBV5-4	TRBJ2-3	-
CASSPQGLRRSPLHF	TGCGCCAGCAGCCCCCAGGGTTTAAGACGTTCACCCCTCCACTTT	once	TRBV4-1	TRBJ1-6	-
CASSLSRMGTGVSSSNQPQHF	TGTGCCAGTAGTCTTTCCAGAATGGGGACAGGGGTTTCCAGTAGCAATCAGCCCCAGCATTTT	-	TRBV19	TRBJ1-5	TRBD1
CASSQPGHDNQPQHF	TGTGCCAGCAGTCAACCGGGACACGATAATCAGCCCCAGCATTTT	-	TRBV28	TRBJ1-5	-
CASSQDGAGGLEQYF	TGCGCCAGCAGCCAAGATGGGGCGGGGGGCCTCGAGCAGTACTTC	-	TRBV4-1	TRBJ2-7	TRBD2